This is a list of T cell receptor beta chains from one sample in a study of blood T cells in healthy people across ages. TCRdb redid the calling of the 5' RACE reads with MiXCR, one entry per CDR3 protein. The repertoire holds about 1,400,000 distinct CDR3 sequences, with around 59% as singletons. The specimen sequenced was blood. The receptors here all came from a man aged 18 to 29 in good health. The CDR3 runs from the conserved cysteine through the conserved F or W. D genes are given only for firm matches. Size tells how often a clone was seen (once, few, many) or the class of an expanded clone, and some rows leave it out.

NA	NA	TRBJ2-7	TRBV29-1	16	TGCAGCGTTGAGGTCTTAGCTAGCCCATCCTACAATGAGCAGTACTTC	CSVEVLASPSYNEQYF
NA	NA	TRBJ1-2	TRBV27	13	TGTGCCAGCAGTTCAAATCGGGGAATTGGCTACACCTTC	CASSSNRGIGYTF
NA	once	TRBJ2-1	TRBV27	13	TGTGCCAGCAGTCCATCCCAGTTAGGAGAACAGTTCTTC	CASSPSQLGEQFF
NA	NA	TRBJ1-6	TRBV4-3	16	TGCGCCAGCAGCCAAGGGGTCCAGGGTGGTAATTCACCCCTCCACTTT	CASSQGVQGGNSPLHF
NA	few	TRBJ1-6	TRBV5-6	14	TGTGCCAGCAGCCAGGGGCCGAATAATTCACCCCTCCACTTT	CASSQGPNNSPLHF
TRBD1	NA	TRBJ1-6	TRBV20-1	13	TGCAGTGCTCCTGACAGGGGAAACTCACCCCTCCACTTT	CSAPDRGNSPLHF
TRBD1	NA	TRBJ2-4	TRBV7-2	12	TGTGCCAGCAGCTTCCTGGGGGACAGGGTGTACTTC	CASSFLGDRVYF
NA	NA	TRBJ2-6	TRBV28	16	TGTGCCAGCACGGCCAGGAGGCTCTCTGGGGCCAACGTCCTGACTTTC	CASTARRLSGANVLTF
NA	NA	TRBJ1-1	TRBV24-1	13	TGTGCCACCAGGACCGCTGAGAACACTGAAGCTTTCTTT	CATRTAENTEAFF
NA	few	TRBJ2-3	TRBV20-1	10	TGCAGTGCAACGGGGGTTGCGCAGTATTTT	CSATGVAQYF
NA	NA	TRBJ2-5	TRBV11-1	14	TGTGCCAGCAGCTCGGAAGCGTGGCAAGAGACCCAGTACTTC	CASSSEAWQETQYF
NA	NA	TRBJ2-1	TRBV4-3	15	TGCGCCAGCAGCCAAGTCGGGGGCGTCTACAATGAGCAGTTCTTC	CASSQVGGVYNEQFF
TRBD2	NA	TRBJ2-5	TRBV11-1	15	TGTGCCAACAGCTTATTGACTAGCGGGACGGAGACCCAGTACTTC	CANSLLTSGTETQYF
NA	few	TRBJ2-5	TRBV28	13	TGTGCCAGACAGGGACTTTCGGAGGAGACCCAGTACTTC	CARQGLSEETQYF
TRBD2	few	TRBJ2-5	TRBV12-3/TRBV12-4	15	TGTGCCAGCAGTGCGGCGGGGGGGCCTTCACGGGAGCAGTACTTC	CASSAAGGPSREQYF
NA	few	TRBJ2-3	TRBV5-1	13	TGCGCCAGCAGCAAGGACAGTACAGATACGCAGTATTTT	CASSKDSTDTQYF
TRBD1	NA	TRBJ1-2	TRBV25-1	18	TGTGCCAGCAGCGCCCCCCGGGACAGGGGGCAGTTGAACTATGGCTACACCTTC	CASSAPRDRGQLNYGYTF
TRBD1	NA	TRBJ1-3	TRBV5-1	14	TGCGCCAACCTTGACAGGGGACCAGGAAACACCATATATTTT	CANLDRGPGNTIYF
NA	NA	TRBJ1-1	TRBV10-3	14	TGTGCCACGTCAGGGAGGCAGTCAAACACTGAAGCTTTCTTT	CATSGRQSNTEAFF
NA	NA	TRBJ1-1	TRBV4-1	15	TGCGCCAGCAGCCAAGTCGGGACCCTGGGCACTGAAGCTTTCTTT	CASSQVGTLGTEAFF
NA	NA	TRBJ1-1	TRBV12-3/TRBV12-4	11	TGTGCCAGCAATATGAACACTGAAGCTTTCTTT	CASNMNTEAFF
TRBD2	NA	TRBJ2-4	TRBV7-9	15	TGTGCCAGCAGCCCCCGGGAGGGTTCGAGGGTCATTCAGTACTTC	CASSPREGSRVIQYF
NA	NA	TRBJ2-4	TRBV6-6	15	TGTGCCAGCAGTGACTTCGGAGGGGGCTCGGACATTCAGTACTTC	CASSDFGGGSDIQYF
NA	NA	TRBJ2-7	TRBV9	14	TGTGCCAGCAGCGTAGAGGGACCAGAAGACGAGCAGTACTTC	CASSVEGPEDEQYF
NA	NA	TRBJ1-2	TRBV20-1	12	TGCAGTGCTAGGCAGGGTGTTCCTGGCTACACCTTC	CSARQGVPGYTF
TRBD1	NA	TRBJ2-3	TRBV3-1	16	TGTGCCAGCAGCCAAGGACAGGGGTTCGACACAGATACGCAGTATTTT	CASSQGQGFDTDTQYF
NA	NA	TRBJ2-7	TRBV4-3	15	TGCGCCAGCAGCCAAATCCCGGACACCACCTACGAGCAGTACTTC	CASSQIPDTTYEQYF
TRBD1	NA	TRBJ1-2	TRBV29-1	14	TGCAGCGTTGAAGGGGGACAGCTAAACTATGGCTACACCTTC	CSVEGGQLNYGYTF
NA	NA	TRBJ2-4	TRBV6-1	16	TGTGCCAGCAGGGAGGACGCCACCTTAGCCAAAAACATTCAGTACTTC	CASREDATLAKNIQYF
NA	NA	TRBJ2-1	TRBV20-1	14	TGCAGTGCTAGCCGCGGGGCCTCCTACAATGAGCAGTTCTTC	CSASRGASYNEQFF
TRBD2	few	TRBJ2-3	TRBV7-9	16	TGTGCCAGCAGCGTCACGAGCGGGGGAGCGTCAGATACGCAGTATTTT	CASSVTSGGASDTQYF